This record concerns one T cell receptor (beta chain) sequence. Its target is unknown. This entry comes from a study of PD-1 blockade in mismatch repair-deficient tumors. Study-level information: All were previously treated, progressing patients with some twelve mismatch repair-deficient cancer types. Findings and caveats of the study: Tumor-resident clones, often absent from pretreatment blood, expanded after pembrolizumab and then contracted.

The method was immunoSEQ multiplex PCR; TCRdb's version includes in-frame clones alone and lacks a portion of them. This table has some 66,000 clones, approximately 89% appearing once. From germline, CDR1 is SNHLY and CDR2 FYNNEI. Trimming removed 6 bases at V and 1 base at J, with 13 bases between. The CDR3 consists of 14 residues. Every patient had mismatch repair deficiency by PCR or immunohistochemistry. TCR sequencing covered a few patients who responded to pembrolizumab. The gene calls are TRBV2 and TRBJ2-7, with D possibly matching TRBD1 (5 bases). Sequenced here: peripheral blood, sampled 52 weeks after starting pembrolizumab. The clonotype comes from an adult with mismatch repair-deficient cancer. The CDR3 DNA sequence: TGTGCCAGCAGGGACCAGGGCGTTTCCTACGAGCAGTACTTC. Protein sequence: CASRDQGVSYEQYF.